This TCR beta chain was captured by sequencing in a study of CD8+CD57+ T cells in acquired aplastic anemia (dated by TCRdb to the late 2010s). Regarding the complete study: A mean of around 3.2 ug of DNA, ranging from roughly 0.19 to 27.4 ug, was extracted from sorted CD4+ and CD8+ cells. Healthy donor samples averaged approximately 10 million reads for CD4+ and about 12 million for CD8+ cells. Broader findings and caveats from the paper: CD8+ Simpson's diversity did not differ significantly between patients and healthy controls (P=0.060). Roughly 31 CD8+ CDR3 sequences were shared between patients and controls but appeared highly expressed in patients and within their immunodominant clones.

Profiling of TCR beta VDJ combinations and CDR3 sequences used genomic DNA as the template. An Illumina HiSeq 2000 was used for TCR repertoire sequencing. Per the original workflow: Repertoire assessment relied on Simpson's diversity index, CDR3 size and DJ length profiles, and TRBV/TRBJ rearrangement plots. The immunodominant clone was defined as the most abundant DNA sequence in deep sequencing data. CDR3 amino acid sequences were checked for sharing across subjects and were also compared against the VDJdb database and published repertoires. The public reads were run again by TCRdb, first through fastp at Q25 and then through MiXCR, and only productive beta chains were kept. Each entry merges the rows of one CDR3 protein and shows their most common DNA and genes. It is TCRdb's table, rather than the study itself, that gives the V and J calls and clone size. This sample gives more than 100,000 distinct CDR3 sequences in total; 40% to 60% of them show up just once. The ten largest account for roughly 2.5% of the sample.

A remark on this clonotype: Its antigen is not yet known. Within one base of it there is no much larger clone, and no base qualities were kept.

In the study, sorted CD4+ and CD8+ blood T cells from patients with severe aplastic anemia and from healthy subjects underwent deep sequencing of TCR repertoires. Ficoll-Paque density gradient centrifugation was used to isolate peripheral blood mononuclear cells. Before DNA extraction, CD4+ and CD8+ T cells were sorted with FACS or magnetic beads. The CDR3 contains 14 residues, cysteine and phenylalanine counted. Only the CDR3 DNA stays, 42 bases, in frame from base 1. The germline V gene specifies MGHDK as CDR1 and SYGVNS as CDR2. V gives up 6 bases and J gives up 9 bases, and the segment between their germline ends measures 20 bases.

This sequence uses TRBV25-1 and TRBJ2-5; the D gene may be TRBD1 or TRBD2, since each aligns over 5 bases. Sequenced material: sorted CD4+, CD8+, or CD8+CD57+ T cells (not recorded which) from PBMCs. The clonotype was recovered from a human donor in good health, serving as a control. The CDR3 corresponds to CASSLPGDLIAQYF. In nucleotides, the sequence is TGTGCCAGCAGCCTCCCTGGGGACCTTATCGCCCAGTACTTC. Extended through the reference TRBV25-1 and TRBJ2-5 proteins, this CDR3 yields the full variable domain: EADIYQTPRYLVIGTGKKITLECSQTMGHDKMYWYQQDPGMELHLIHYSYGVNSTEKGDLSSESTVSRIRTEHFPLTLESARPSHTSQYLCASSLPGDLIAQYFGPGTRLLVL.